The 26 T cell receptor beta chains given below trace back to one sample, sequenced in a study of identical twins. Each CDR3 protein gets one entry after TCRdb re-called the 5' RACE reads with MiXCR. The sample holds roughly 250,000 distinct CDR3 sequences, 11% to 15% seen once. The material sequenced was memory (CD45RO+) T cells sorted from blood. Receptors originate from a woman between 18 and 29 years old in good health.

This clonotype showed up many times. The chain has TRBV27 and TRBJ2-1; TRBD2 might be the D (5 bases). The germline CDR1 and CDR2 sequences are MNHEY and SMNVEV (reference sequence). This CDR3 is built from 14 residues. Trimming removed 5 bases at V and 1 base at J, with 9 bases between. The CDR3 spells CASSGERSYNEQFF. The CDR3 coding sequence is TGTGCCAGCAGTGGGGAGAGGTCCTACAATGAGCAGTTCTTC.

The V gene is TRBV7-9, the J gene TRBJ2-7; 8 bases are shared with TRBD2. The V segment lost 1 base and the J segment 3 bases; nucleotides outside the gene matches: 8. Germline V gene sequence: CDR1 SEHNR, CDR2 FQNEAQ (reference sequence). The CDR3 sequence is 16 residues long. CDR3 amino acids: CASSLVDLAGLYEQYF. The DNA of the CDR3 is TGTGCCAGCAGCTTAGTTGATCTAGCGGGCCTCTACGAGCAGTACTTC.

This clonotype was counted between two and nine times. The chain has TRBV7-8 and TRBJ1-1; no firm D call. The CDR3 extends over 15 amino acids. CDR1 is SGHVS, CDR2 FQNEAQ, per germline. The germline V and J ends were trimmed by 8 bases and 0 bases, with 16 bases remaining between them. CDR3 residues: CASGPAAHMNTEAFF. The CDR3 coding sequence is TGTGCCAGCGGACCGGCAGCACACATGAACACTGAAGCTTTCTTT. The full variable domain, with the rest looked up from reference TRBV7-8 and TRBJ1-1, is GAGVSQSPRYKVAKRGQDVALRCDPISGHVSLFWYQQALGQGPEFLTYFQNEAQLDKSGLPSDRFFAERPEGSVSTLKIQRTQQEDSAVYLCASGPAAHMNTEAFFGQGTRLTVV.

This clonotype was detected ten times or more. The V call is TRBV6-5, the J call TRBJ2-3; D may be TRBD2 (6 bases). Germline-derived CDR1 and CDR2 are MNHEY and SVGAGI. Trimming cost V 2 bases and J 0 bases, with 9 bases left between them. The CDR3 spans 15 residues. CDR3 bases: TGTGCCAGCAGTTACGGGGGGACTAGCACAGATACGCAGTATTTT. This gives the protein CASSYGGTSTDTQYF.

The chain carries TRBV28 and TRBJ1-6; tentative D call: TRBD1 (6 bases). Germline CDR1 is MDHEN and CDR2 is SYDVKM. The V end was cut by 1 base, the J end by 10 bases, with 14 bases between. The CDR3 is 15 amino acids. The CDR3 spells CASSLLGARVSPLHF. CDR3 bases: TGTGCCAGCAGTTTATTGGGGGCAAGGGTGTCACCCCTCCACTTT.

The rearrangement uses TRBV13 and TRBJ2-3; 7 bases line up with TRBD1. Germline V gene data show CDR1 as PRHDT and CDR2 as FYEKMQ (reference sequence). After removal of 5 bases from V and 5 bases from J, the junction contained 16 bases not matched to a gene. CDR3 length equals 17 residues. Here the CDR3 reads CASSSGRGMSGRDTQYF. The DNA of the CDR3 is TGTGCCAGCAGCAGCGGCAGGGGGATGTCAGGGAGAGATACGCAGTATTTT.

The chain combines TRBV27 with TRBJ2-7; 7 nucleotides line up with TRBD1. V was clipped by 6 bases and J by 6 bases; unmatched bases: 11. Germline V gene sequence: CDR1 MNHEY, CDR2 SMNVEV (reference sequence). CDR3 length: 14 amino acids. The CDR3 protein is CASRFTGVSSEQYF. In DNA form, the CDR3 reads TGTGCCAGCAGGTTTACAGGGGTCTCGTCCGAGCAGTACTTC.

This clonotype showed up many times. The chain carries TRBV20-1 and TRBJ1-1; no clear D. V was clipped by 2 bases and J by 2 bases, with 3 bases between them. The CDR3 covers 11 residues. Germline V gene data show CDR1 as DFQATT and CDR2 as SNEGSKA (reference sequence). The CDR3 is CSARINTEAFF. CDR3 DNA sequence: TGCAGTGCTAGAATAAACACTGAAGCTTTCTTT.

The table lists this clonotype with a few counts. An end of the junction differs from the germline gene, which may be a read error. V is TRBV12-3 or TRBV12-4 and J is TRBJ1-1; no firm D call. CDR3 length equals 14 residues. In DNA form, the CDR3 reads TGTGCCAGCAGTTTACGAGGAGGGAACGCTGAAGCTTTCTTT. It specifies CASSLRGGNAEAFF.

This clonotype appeared a few times. This chain links TRBV12-3 or TRBV12-4 with TRBJ2-3; 7 bases fit TRBD1. CDR3 length: 16 amino acids. Trimming removed 6 bases from V and 0 bases from J; junction bases left unmatched: 9. The chain's CDR3 is CASSEGQASSTDTQYF. The CDR3 DNA reads TGTGCCAGCAGCGAAGGACAGGCCTCTAGCACAGATACGCAGTATTTT.

This clonotype showed up many times. This chain links TRBV9 with TRBJ2-7; 8 bases map to TRBD2. Trimming cost V 5 bases and J 2 bases; bases outside gene matches: 6. Germline values: CDR1 SGDLS, CDR2 YYNGEE. This CDR3 is 14 amino acids long. The CDR3 DNA reads TGTGCCAGCAGTCCAGTAGCGGGACCCTACGAGCAGTACTTC. Amino acid sequence: CASSPVAGPYEQYF.

The V and J genes are TRBV6-1 and TRBJ2-7, with D possibly matching TRBD1 (6 bases). Trimming shortened V by 11 bases and J by 2 bases, and 25 bases separated the two germline ends. The CDR3 extends over 16 amino acids. Germline assignment: CDR1 MNHNS and CDR2 SASEGT. CDR3: CASERGVRQVPYEQYF. The DNA of the CDR3 is TGTGCCTCCGAACGAGGGGTCCGACAGGTTCCCTACGAGCAGTACTTC.

This clonotype was recorded a few times. The rearrangement uses TRBV5-5 and TRBJ2-7, with D possibly matching TRBD1 (6 bases). V was pared by 6 bases and J by 4 bases, with 20 bases between. The CDR3 totals 15 residues. Germline CDR1 SGHKS, CDR2 YYEKEE (reference sequence). The CDR3 DNA sequence: TGTGCCAGCACCTTCGAATGGGACACCTCTTACGAGCAGTACTTC. Translated, it gives CASTFEWDTSYEQYF.

J is TRBJ2-7 and V is TRBV5-6; possibly TRBD1 for D (6 bases). The CDR3 totals 14 residues. V dropped 5 bases and J dropped 7 bases, with 19 bases sitting between them. Germline V lookup: CDR1 SGHDT, CDR2 YYEEEE. CDR3 coding DNA: TGTGCCAGCAGTCTCCCTGGGGGCACGAGGGAGCAGTACTTC. Translating gives CASSLPGGTREQYF.

Only a few counts were recorded for this clonotype. The chain couples TRBV5-5 to TRBJ2-5; TRBD2 aligns across 8 bases. V gave up 0 bases and J gave up 4 bases; unmatched junction bases: 11. The CDR3 consists of 17 residues. In germline, CDR1 is SGHKS, CDR2 YYEKEE (reference sequence). CDR3 in DNA: TGTGCCAGCAGCTTGGTTGCGGCGGGAGGCTCCCTAGAGACCCAGTACTTC. As protein: CASSLVAAGGSLETQYF.

V usage is TRBV20-1 and J usage is TRBJ1-2; the D gene is possibly TRBD1 (5 bases). V gave up 3 bases and J gave up 0 bases, with 8 bases separating them. Per the germline V gene, CDR1 is DFQATT and CDR2 is SNEGSKA (reference sequence). The CDR3 length is 13 residues. CDR3 loop: CSASTGTNYGYTF. In DNA form, the CDR3 reads TGCAGTGCTAGTACAGGAACTAACTATGGCTACACCTTC.

The V gene is TRBV10-3, the J gene TRBJ2-1, with TRBD1 matching over 8 bases. The trim removed 6 bases at V and 4 bases at J, leaving 5 bases unmatched. Germline loops: CDR1 ENHRY, CDR2 SYGVKD. The CDR3 spans 14 residues. The CDR3 here is CAIRPGQEYNEQFF. The CDR3 DNA reads as TGTGCCATCAGACCGGGACAGGAGTACAATGAGCAGTTCTTC.

This clonotype was observed at least ten times. The chain recombines TRBV29-1 with TRBJ2-1; weak D call: TRBD2 (5 bases). CDR3 length: 11 amino acids. Trimming removed 4 bases from V and 6 bases from J, with 7 bases in between. CDR1 and CDR2 (germline): SQVTM, ANQGSEA. CDR3 protein: CSVARGNEQFF. The CDR3, as DNA: TGCAGCGTTGCTCGGGGCAATGAGCAGTTCTTC.

At least ten counts were recorded for this clonotype. The gene calls are TRBV10-3 and TRBJ2-1; 9 bases line up with TRBD2. Per the germline V gene, CDR1 is ENHRY and CDR2 is SYGVKD. Germline trimming cut 5 bases from V and 5 bases from J; bases unmatched to any gene: 7. The CDR3 extends over 15 amino acids. The CDR3 coding sequence is TGTGCCATCAGTTACCTAGCGGGATCGAACAATGAGCAGTTCTTC. It is translated as CAISYLAGSNNEQFF.

This clonotype was observed a few times. The genes are TRBV4-3 and TRBJ2-3, with D tentatively TRBD1 (6 bases). V lost 2 bases, J lost 0 bases, and 15 bases lay in between. The germline CDR1 and CDR2 sequences are LGHNA and YSLEER. The CDR3 covers 17 residues. CDR3 nucleotide sequence: TGCGCCAGCAGCCAATCGCACTGGGGGCCGAGCACAGATACGCAGTATTTT. As protein: CASSQSHWGPSTDTQYF.

This clonotype was recorded at least ten times. CDR3: CASSLSKVQAYEQYF. The DNA of the CDR3 is TGTGCCAGCAGCCTCTCCAAGGTGCAGGCCTACGAGCAGTACTTC. V is TRBV4-2 and J is TRBJ2-7; D is uncertain. The CDR3 is made up of 15 amino acids. The V gene's germline CDR1 is LGHNA and CDR2 YNFKEQ. V was clipped by 4 bases and J by 2 bases, with 15 bases between them.

This clonotype was seen ten or more times. The chain combines TRBV5-6 with TRBJ1-2, with D tentatively TRBD1 (5 bases). CDR1 and CDR2 from the germline V gene are SGHDT and YYEEEE. The ends were cut back, 1 base at V and 3 bases at J, with 13 bases in the middle. CDR3 length: 15 residues. The CDR3 nucleotides are TGTGCCAGCAGCTTGACCAGGGATAGAGACTATGGCTACACCTTC. Protein product: CASSLTRDRDYGYTF.

This clonotype appeared many times. The CDR3 loop reads CSARDRTSGADTQYF. CDR3 bases: TGCAGTGCTAGAGACCGGACTAGCGGCGCAGATACGCAGTATTTT. The chain recombines TRBV20-1 with TRBJ2-3, with 10 bases matching TRBD2. J gave up 4 bases and V 0 bases, and 4 bases lay outside the gene matches. This CDR3 comprises 15 residues. Per the germline V gene, CDR1 is DFQATT and CDR2 is SNEGSKA (reference sequence).

This clonotype was picked up a small number of times. The V call is TRBV28, the J call TRBJ2-1; unclear D gene. Trimming stripped 8 bases from V and 4 bases from J, with 6 bases between. The CDR3 has 11 residues. Germline CDR1 and CDR2: MDHEN and SYDVKM. CDR3 sequence: CASHYYNEQFF. DNA for the CDR3: TGTGCCAGCCACTATTACAATGAGCAGTTCTTC.

This clonotype was counted a few times. The chain couples TRBV5-5 to TRBJ1-6; 8 positions agree with TRBD1. The CDR3 covers 13 residues. The junction had 4 bases not matched to a gene; V was cut back by 4 bases and J by 10 bases. The germline gives CDR1 SGHKS, CDR2 YYEKEE (reference sequence). The CDR3 loop is CASSQTGDSPLHF. CDR3 nucleotides: TGTGCCAGCAGCCAGACAGGGGACTCACCCCTCCACTTT.

V and J are TRBV20-1 and TRBJ2-5; D uncertain. Between the trimmed V and J ends, which lost 2 bases and 5 bases, there was a span of 9 bases. Germline lookup yields CDR1 DFQATT and CDR2 SNEGSKA (reference sequence). CDR3 size: 12 residues. The CDR3 region is CSARRLRETQYF. CDR3 DNA sequence: TGCAGTGCTAGACGACTCCGGGAGACCCAGTACTTC.